The rows below give T cell receptor beta chains drawn from one sample of a study of cytomegalovirus exposure and HLA in healthy donors. Produced via immunoSEQ multiplex PCR; TCRdb's table is partial and in-frame only. The data hold approximately 210,000 clones, with around 79% observed a single time. Material: PBMCs. These receptors were collected from a male donor in good health and CMV-seropositive. Each CDR3 is given with its conserved first and last residue.

TRBJ2-1 TRBV7-3 CASSLASGRVLFF
TRBJ1-5 TRBV19 CASRRKGRGTPWGNQPQHF
TRBJ2-7 TRBV4-3 CASSQGDTPLYEQYF
TRBJ2-5 TRBV29-1 CSVEERGETQYF
TRBJ2-3 TRBV11-3 CASSLSRVTDTQYF
TRBJ1-6 TRBV7-9 CASSPDRQGYSPLHF
TRBJ1-5 TRBV18 CASSPGQAQNQPQHF
TRBJ1-3 TRBV7-3 CASSPGWGKSSGNTIYF
TRBJ2-2 TRBV5-1 CASSPIVGNTGELFF
TRBJ1-4 TRBV7-2 CASSPGGSVEKLFF
TRBJ2-2 TRBV2 CASSAPGQGLFGGGELFF
TRBJ1-6 TRBV9 CASSVLQGSSPLHF
TRBJ2-3 TRBV9 CASSIRGQTSGRKNTDTQYF
TRBJ2-1 TRBV19 CASSVLASTYNEQFF
TRBJ2-7 TRBV5-1 CASSSGQMSSYEQYF
TRBJ1-6 TRBV7-9 CASSDTGDGSPLHF
TRBJ2-5 TRBV7-2 CASSSRDRGPQETQYF
TRBJ2-1 TRBV5-1 CASSLGLAGSFSYNEQFF
TRBJ1-4 TRBV13 CASSLDREALFF
TRBJ1-1 TRBV10-1 CASSVLIGQGEAFF
TRBJ2-1 TRBV29-1 CSVETSGPGGEQFF
TRBJ1-2 TRBV28 CASSPGGEYGYTF
TRBJ2-3 TRBV2 CASRSVADTQYF
TRBJ2-3 TRBV7-3 CASSYGAGGTDTQYF